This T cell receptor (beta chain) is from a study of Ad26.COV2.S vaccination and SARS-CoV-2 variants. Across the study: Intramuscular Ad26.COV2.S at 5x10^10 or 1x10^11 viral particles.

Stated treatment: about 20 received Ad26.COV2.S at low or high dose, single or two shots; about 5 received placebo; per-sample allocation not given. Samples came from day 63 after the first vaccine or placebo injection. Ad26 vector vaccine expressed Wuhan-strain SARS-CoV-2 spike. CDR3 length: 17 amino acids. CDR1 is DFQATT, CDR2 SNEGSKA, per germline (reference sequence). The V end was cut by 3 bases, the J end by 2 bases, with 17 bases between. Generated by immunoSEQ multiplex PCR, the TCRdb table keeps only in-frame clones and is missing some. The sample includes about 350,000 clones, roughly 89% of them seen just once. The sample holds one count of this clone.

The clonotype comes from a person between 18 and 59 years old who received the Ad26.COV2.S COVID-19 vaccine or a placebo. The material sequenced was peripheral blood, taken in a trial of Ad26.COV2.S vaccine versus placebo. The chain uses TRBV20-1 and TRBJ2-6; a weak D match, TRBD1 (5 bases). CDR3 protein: CSASSGRVRTGANVLTF. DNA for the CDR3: TGCAGTGCTAGTTCGGGCAGGGTGAGAACTGGGGCCAACGTCCTGACTTTC.